The 20 T cell receptor beta chains below come from one sample, sequenced in a study of T cells in Graves' hyperthyroidism and ophthalmopathy. TCR beta CDR3 regions were amplified from RNA. A set of HTBI primers served as the primers for a first-round RT-PCR of the TCR CDR3. TCRdb redid the calling of the multiplex PCR reads with MiXCR, one entry per CDR3 protein. The table records some 560,000 distinct CDR3 sequences, around 15% of them present only once. Sequenced sample: blood. These receptors all come from a woman aged 40 to 50 with Graves' hyperthyroidism.

Remarks on this clonotype: Here the CDR3 omits its conserved ending phenylalanine or tryptophan, so a read error is the likely source. V and J are TRBV18 and TRBJ2-5; D may match TRBD1 or TRBD2 (6 bases each). The CDR3 sequence is 18 residues long. Germline V gene sequence: CDR1 KGHSH, CDR2 LQKENI. V was trimmed by 6 bases and J by 0 bases, leaving 23 bases between them. CDR3 region: CASSAGLIGSGDQETQYI. CDR3 DNA: TGTGCCAGCTCCGCAGGACTAATCGGGTCAGGGGACCAAGAGACCCAGTACATC.

The sample holds many counts of this clonotype. The chain carries TRBV10-3 and TRBJ2-5; 8 nucleotides agree with TRBD1. Germline CDR1 ENHRY, CDR2 SYGVKD. CDR3 size: 13 residues. Unmatched junction bases numbered 3, after V lost 2 bases and J lost 7 bases. The CDR3 loop reads CAISEGQGATQYF. CDR3 nucleotides: TGTGCCATCAGTGAGGGACAGGGTGCGACCCAGTACTTC.

This clonotype was detected only a few times. The V call is TRBV9, the J call TRBJ2-5; 12 nucleotides line up with TRBD2. Germline loops: CDR1 SGDLS, CDR2 YYNGEE. With 3 bases clipped from V and 4 bases from J, the junction kept 4 bases outside the gene matches. The CDR3 extends over 15 amino acids. The CDR3 reads CASSETSGSPETQYF. The CDR3 DNA is TGTGCCAGCAGCGAGACTAGCGGGAGTCCAGAGACCCAGTACTTC.

Many counts were recorded for this clonotype. This sequence joins TRBV12-3 or TRBV12-4 and TRBJ2-1; 7 bases map to TRBD2. This CDR3 is built from 15 residues. J lost 5 bases, V lost 6 bases, and 10 bases had no gene match. For the CDR3, the DNA is TGTGCCAGCAGGCTCGGCGGGAGATTACACAATGAGCAGTTCTTC. This translates into CASRLGGRLHNEQFF.

This clonotype was counted between two and nine times. This chain connects TRBV12-3 or TRBV12-4 to TRBJ1-1; D call uncertain. This CDR3 comprises 13 residues. Trimming took 1 base from V and 10 from J, leaving 13 bases between them. CDR3 residues: CASSLGGWRSAFF. DNA of the CDR3: TGTGCCAGCAGTTTAGGAGGGTGGAGGTCAGCTTTCTTT.

This clonotype was counted ten times or more. This chain connects TRBV28 to TRBJ2-3; the D call may be TRBD1 or TRBD2 (5 bases each). Trimming cost V 7 bases and J 2 bases, with 13 bases left between them. Germline CDR1 MDHEN, CDR2 SYDVKM. CDR3 length equals 14 residues. The CDR3 protein is CASTRGRSTDTQYF. CDR3 bases: TGTGCCAGCACCCGGGGCAGGTCCACAGATACGCAGTATTTT.

This clonotype was seen repeatedly, ten times or more. The genes are TRBV28 and TRBJ1-5; D is unresolved. The CDR3 covers 14 residues. Germline CDR1 MDHEN, CDR2 SYDVKM. V lost 8 bases and J lost 0, with 11 bases in between. For the CDR3, the DNA is TGTGCCAGCCAGAGGACGAATAGCAATCAGCCCCAGCATTTT. Encoded protein: CASQRTNSNQPQHF.

The chain recombines TRBV27 with TRBJ2-2; 12 bases fit TRBD2. CDR1 and CDR2 from the germline V gene are MNHEY and SMNVEV (reference sequence). J was trimmed by 4 bases and V by 6 bases; bases with no gene match: 18. This CDR3 spans 20 amino acids. CDR3 nucleotides: TGTGCCAGCAGCTTAAGCCGAGGGCTAGCGGGAGGGCGAAGCACCGGGGAGCTGTTTTTT. Its translation is CASSLSRGLAGGRSTGELFF.

This clonotype was picked up many times. V gene TRBV5-1 combines with J gene TRBJ2-7; 10 nucleotides align to TRBD1. The CDR3 length is 16 residues. Germline V gene lookup returns CDR1 SGHRS and CDR2 YFSETQ. Trimming removed 4 bases from V and 5 bases from J; junction bases left unmatched: 12. The DNA of the CDR3 is TGCGCCAGCAGCCCCACCCCGGGACAGGGGAATCACGAGCAGTACTTC. It encodes CASSPTPGQGNHEQYF.

This clonotype was seen more than once but under ten times. The rearrangement joins TRBV6-1 to TRBJ1-2; possibly TRBD1 for D (5 bases). CDR1 and CDR2 (germline): MNHNS, SASEGT. This CDR3 has 13 amino acids. The V end was cut by 1 base, the J end by 3 bases, with 6 bases between. In nucleotides, the CDR3 is TGTGCCAGCAGTGAAGTACAGGACTATGGCTACACCTTC. Amino acid sequence: CASSEVQDYGYTF.

This clonotype was seen repeatedly, ten times or more. This rearrangement joins TRBV7-9 to TRBJ1-2; 9 bases map to TRBD1. V shed 6 bases and J 5 bases; nucleotides not matched to a gene: 13. CDR3 length: 16 residues. CDR1 and CDR2 from the germline V gene are SEHNR and FQNEAQ (reference sequence). The CDR3 DNA is TGTGCCAGCAGACATCTTACAGGGGGCAGAGAGTATGGCTACACCTTC. Amino acid sequence: CASRHLTGGREYGYTF.

Comments on this clonotype: Without the conserved terminal phenylalanine or tryptophan, this CDR3 likely stems from a read error. The chain joins TRBV18 to TRBJ2-7, with 11 bases lining up with TRBD2. The CDR3 loop spans 15 amino acids. Germline values: CDR1 KGHSH, CDR2 LQKENI. V lost 6 bases to trimming and J lost 0 bases; unmatched junction nucleotides: 4. CDR3 sequence (DNA): TGTGCCAGCTCCCCTGGGACTAGCGGCTCCTACGAGCAGTACTAC. It specifies CASSPGTSGSYEQYY.

This clonotype was seen only a few times. This rearrangement joins TRBV19 to TRBJ1-6, with D possibly being TRBD1 (5 bases). The CDR3 sequence is 15 residues long. Trimming took 6 bases from V and 5 from J, leaving 14 bases between them. The germline V gene encodes CDR1 LNHDA and CDR2 SQIVND (reference sequence). CDR3 in amino acids: CASSPTGLHNSPLHF. CDR3 bases: TGTGCCAGTAGCCCCACGGGACTGCATAATTCACCCCTCCACTTT.

This clonotype was detected many times. V gene TRBV18 combines with J gene TRBJ1-1, with 8 bases matching TRBD1. Germline CDR1 KGHSH, CDR2 LQKENI. V lost 4 bases, J lost 1 base, and 8 bases stayed unmatched. CDR3 length equals 16 residues. This CDR3 is CASSRPGQARNTEAFF. CDR3 sequence (DNA): TGTGCCAGCTCACGTCCGGGACAGGCTAGGAACACTGAAGCTTTCTTT.

Ten or more counts support this clonotype. The CDR3 is CATQPSGQSSYEQYF. The CDR3 DNA is TGTGCCACCCAACCCTCCGGGCAGAGCTCCTACGAGCAGTACTTC. The J gene is TRBJ2-7, the V gene TRBV28, with D unresolved. CDR3 length: 15 residues. V shed 10 bases and J shed 0 bases, with 19 bases lying between them. The germline gives CDR1 MDHEN, CDR2 SYDVKM.

This clonotype was recorded many times. The J gene is TRBJ1-3, the V gene TRBV3-1, with unresolved D. V was cut by 3 bases and J by 2 bases, with 8 bases left in between. The CDR3 is 14 amino acids. Germline-derived CDR1 and CDR2 are LGHDT and YNNKEL (reference sequence). The CDR3 region is CASSHLTAGNTIYF. Written as DNA, the CDR3 is TGTGCCAGCAGCCACTTGACCGCTGGAAACACCATATATTTT.

Ten or more counts support this clonotype. The chain recombines TRBV11-3 with TRBJ2-7, with D perhaps matching TRBD2 (5 bases). CDR1 is SGHNT, CDR2 YENEEA, per germline. V was shortened by 3 bases and J by 1 base, with 13 bases between the two germline ends. The CDR3 length is 15 residues. In DNA, the CDR3 is TGTGCCAGCAGCTTCTCGGAGGTTACGTCCTACGAGCAGTACTTC. This codes for CASSFSEVTSYEQYF.

This clonotype was detected only a few times. This chain connects TRBV7-2 to TRBJ1-5; 10 bases agree with TRBD1. Per the germline V gene, CDR1 is SGHTA and CDR2 is FQGNSA. The CDR3 extends over 18 amino acids. V gave up 3 bases and J gave up 7 bases; unmatched junction bases: 15. For the CDR3, the DNA is TGTGCCAGCAGCTTGCGTCTTTTAGGGACAGGGGAGAGGCAGCCCCAGCATTTT. Its protein is CASSLRLLGTGERQPQHF.

To note about this clonotype: Likely a read error: the CDR3 ends without its conserved phenylalanine or tryptophan. J is TRBJ1-5 and V is TRBV30, with 8 bases identical to TRBD1. The CDR3 sequence is 15 residues long. The V and J ends lost 3 bases and 6 bases, in that order; junction bases with no gene match: 10. Looked up from germline, CDR1 is GTSNPN and CDR2 is SVGIG (reference sequence). The CDR3 region is CAWSGGQGESQPQHL. In DNA form, the CDR3 reads TGTGCCTGGAGCGGCGGACAGGGCGAGAGTCAGCCCCAGCATCTT.

This clonotype was observed a few times. The chain joins TRBV6-1 to TRBJ2-3; TRBD1 matches 12 bases. Germline CDR1 MNHNS, CDR2 SASEGT. Unmatched junction bases numbered 6, after V lost 0 bases and J lost 11 bases. The CDR3 has 15 residues. The CDR3 DNA is TGTGCCAGCAGTGAAGCGGGACAGGGGGCATTTAAGCAGTATTTT. Protein sequence: CASSEAGQGAFKQYF.